The T cell receptor beta chain under discussion was sequenced for a study of T-cell memory formation after mild COVID-19. V shed 7 bases and J 2 bases; nucleotides not matched to a gene: 5. Germline V CDR1 and CDR2: SQVTM, ANQGSEA. CDR3 size: 13 residues. Findings of the study overall: Later expanders leaned CD4+, whereas day 15 to 85 contracting clones were balanced CD4/CD8. Pre-infection memory held some responding clones, suggesting pre-existing cross-reactive T cells responded.

TCRdb reanalysed the 5' RACE reads using MiXCR and keeps one entry per CDR3 protein. The sample has 120,000 to 150,000 distinct CDR3 sequences; more than 13% are singletons. To note about this clonotype: Its target is unknown.

The chain links TRBV29-1 to TRBJ1-2; 9 bases are a match to TRBD1. This receptor was obtained from an adult woman who had mild COVID-19 (a few samples of this study predate the infection). Cell type and time point are not known. Sequences were obtained from PBMCs or a T cell subset sorted from them (not recorded which). CDR3 sequence: CSARTGENYGYTF. In DNA, the CDR3 is TGCAGCGCACGGACAGGGGAGAACTATGGCTACACCTTC.